The sequence of this T cell receptor (beta chain) was determined in a study of chemoradiotherapy in HPV16-positive cancers (dated by TCRdb to about 2022). Concerning the study at large: Functional T-cell assays on cells from a couple of HPV16-positive patients defined candidate HPV-specific T-cell clones and common TCR motifs. The candidate HPV-specific TCRs and motifs were then tracked in TCR repertoires from 86 patients with HPV-related cancers. The study set out to ask whether T-cell immunity against the HPV oncoproteins E6 and E7 changes over the course of chemoradiotherapy and whether that immunity affects survival.

The protocol used for the library was the immunoSEQ multiplex PCR assay. The immuneACCESS repertoire file appears here via TCRdb, limited to in-frame rearrangements. These files lack a portion of the clones; in checked studies, under half of the deficit traces to unresolved V genes, and the cause of the others is not known. A total of roughly 28,000 clones appear in this sample, roughly nine tenths of them only once. Jointly, the top ten make up roughly 21% of the sample. With respect to this clone: No antigen is known for it. Base qualities are not provided; no much larger clone lies one nucleotide away.

V is cut back by 3 bases and J by 8 bases, with 8 bases in the junction unmatched. The germline V gene yields SGDLS for CDR1 and YYNGEE for CDR2. From cysteine to phenylalanine, the CDR3 is 14 amino acids long. The CDR3 DNA has 42 bases and is translated from base 1. Paper-wide results and their limitations: Among HPV16-positive patients, expansion of HPV-responsive T cells during chemoradiotherapy was associated with better recurrence-free survival. Expansion of candidate HPV-specific clones and E7-related TCR motifs was observed in the tumor microenvironment during treatment, whereas no such expansion was observed for non-HPV-specific T cells. The functional definition of HPV-specific T cells came from only a couple of HPV16-positive patients, and the survival association was reported for HPV16-positive patients.

Repertoires were sampled repeatedly over the course of chemoradiotherapy, so clonal expansion could be followed in the tumor microenvironment. This clonotype was obtained from a human donor with HPV-associated anogenital cancer. Sequencing used blood, obtained from a patient who underwent chemoradiotherapy. The chain joins TRBV9 to TRBJ1-2, with 9 bases matching TRBD1. The CDR3 region has the sequence CASSGPTGGGGYTF. The sequence in DNA is TGTGCCAGCAGCGGACCTACAGGGGGCGGGGGCTACACCTTC. Joined to the reference TRBV9 and TRBJ1-2 proteins, this CDR3 gives the full variable domain: DSGVTQTPKHLITATGQRVTLRCSPRSGDLSVYWYQQSLDQGLQFLIQYYNGEERAKGNILERFSAQQFPDLHSELNLSSLELGDSALYFCASSGPTGGGGYTFGSGTRLTVV.